These 25 T cell receptor beta chains share one sample of origin, sequenced in a study of blood T cell repertoires in COVID-19. TCRdb's copy holds only in-frame clones and misses some; the assay was immunoSEQ multiplex PCR. The sample comprises about 70,000 clones, around 91% of which are singletons, and around 8% rests with the top ten. Source material: peripheral blood. The receptors stem from a human donor in a cohort sampled during active COVID-19.

The chain carries TRBV25-1 and TRBJ1-4; 8 nucleotides agree with TRBD1. The V gene end was trimmed by 6 bases and the J gene end by 8 bases; junction bases not matched to a gene: 17. CDR3 size: 17 residues. Germline CDR1 is MGHDK and CDR2 is SYGVNS. Here the CDR3 reads CASSYPGQDNLGEKLFF. The CDR3 DNA reads TGTGCCAGCAGCTACCCGGGACAGGATAACCTTGGGGAAAAACTGTTTTTT.

The rearrangement links TRBV5-5 to TRBJ1-1; D is possibly TRBD1 (5 bases). This CDR3 comprises 14 residues. Germline V CDR1 and CDR2: SGHKS, YYEKEE (reference sequence). Trimming removed 2 bases at V and 6 bases at J, with 14 bases between. This CDR3 reads CASSLAGIKAEAFF. The CDR3 DNA follows: TGTGCCAGCAGCTTAGCAGGGATAAAGGCTGAAGCTTTCTTT.

The genes are TRBV2 and TRBJ2-5, with 10 bases lining up with TRBD2. Germline values: CDR1 SNHLY, CDR2 FYNNEI. The V and J ends lost 5 bases and 2 bases, in that order; junction bases with no gene match: 8. CDR3 length equals 16 residues. CDR3 DNA: TGTGCCAGCAGTAACGGACTAGCGGTACCGCAAGAGACCCAGTACTTC. Its protein product is CASSNGLAVPQETQYF.

The genes are TRBV7-3 and TRBJ2-7, with D tentatively TRBD2 (6 bases). CDR1 SGHTA and CDR2 FQGTGA come from the germline V gene. The CDR3 has 15 residues. Trimming pared 2 bases from V and 2 bases from J, leaving 13 bases between. CDR3 protein: CASSLYSGPAYEQYF. The CDR3 DNA reads TGTGCCAGCAGCTTATACAGCGGGCCAGCCTACGAGCAGTACTTC.

The V gene is TRBV27, the J gene TRBJ1-6; TRBD1 might be the D (5 bases). CDR1 and CDR2 from the germline V gene are MNHEY and SMNVEV (reference sequence). Trimming removed 8 bases from V and 9 bases from J, with 23 bases in between. This CDR3 spans 16 amino acids. DNA of the CDR3: TGTGCCAGCCGACCCCCGGACACAGGATCGGGTTCACCCCTCCACTTT. As protein: CASRPPDTGSGSPLHF.

V gene TRBV11-2 combines with J gene TRBJ2-7, with 9 nucleotides matching TRBD1. J gave up 2 bases and V 5 bases, and 7 bases lay outside the gene matches. CDR1 is SGHAT, CDR2 FQNNGV, per germline. CDR3 length equals 15 residues. CDR3 DNA sequence: TGTGCCAGCAGCCCCTGGGACAGGGACCCCTACGAGCAGTACTTC. Protein product: CASSPWDRDPYEQYF. Complete variable domain (other parts from reference TRBV11-2 and TRBJ2-7): EAGVAQSPRYKIIEKRQSVAFWCNPISGHATLYWYQQILGQGPKLLIQFQNNGVVDDSQLPKDRFSAERLKGVDSTLKIQPAKLEDSAVYLCASSPWDRDPYEQYFGPGTRLTVT.

V and J are TRBV4-2 and TRBJ2-2, with 11 bases lining up with TRBD1. With V trimmed by 2 bases and J by 1 base, 9 bases remained unmatched. Germline V gene lookup returns CDR1 LGHNA and CDR2 YNFKEQ. The CDR3 contains 19 residues. CDR3 protein: CASSQRGQGGYLNTGELFF. CDR3 nucleotide sequence: TGTGCCAGCAGCCAAAGGGGACAGGGGGGATACTTGAACACCGGGGAGCTGTTTTTT.

This clone was seen more than once but under ten times. V is TRBV6-6 and J is TRBJ1-5; 12 bases are a match to TRBD1. The junction had 16 bases not matched to a gene; V was cut back by 6 bases and J by 1 base. The CDR3 runs to 20 residues. CDR1 is MNHNY, CDR2 SVGAGI, per germline (reference sequence). The CDR3, as DNA: TGTGCCAGCAGGCGACGCGTGTTTGGGACAGGGGGCACGAGCAATCAGCCCCAGCATTTT. Its translation is CASRRRVFGTGGTSNQPQHF.

The chain carries TRBV24-1 and TRBJ1-1; 8 positions agree with TRBD1. CDR3 length: 13 amino acids. CDR1 is KGHDR and CDR2 is SFDVKD in the germline V gene. V lost 7 bases, J lost 1 base, and 1 base stayed unmatched. The chain's CDR3 is CATSGQGNTEAFF. The CDR3 DNA follows: TGTGCCACCAGCGGACAGGGGAACACTGAAGCTTTCTTT.

The chain uses TRBV19 and TRBJ2-7, with D perhaps matching TRBD2 (6 bases). Trimming took off 5 bases at V and 7 bases at J, with 12 bases between the two ends. The CDR3 is 12 amino acids. Germline V gene data show CDR1 as LNHDA and CDR2 as SQIVND (reference sequence). DNA of the CDR3: TGTGCCAGTAGTTCTAGCGCGGGGGAGCAGTACTTC. Translated, it gives CASSSSAGEQYF.

The chain joins TRBV10-2 to TRBJ2-1, with D possibly TRBD1 on 6 matching bases. In germline, CDR1 is WSHSY, CDR2 SAAADI. The length of the CDR3 is 14 residues. The V gene lost 10 bases and the J gene lost 7 bases, with 20 bases spanning the gap. The CDR3: CATTGWSVRNEQFF. The DNA for the CDR3 is TGCGCCACCACAGGGTGGTCTGTACGGAATGAGCAGTTCTTC.

CDR3 sequence reads: CASSLRGGYGYTF. CDR3 DNA: TGTGCCAGCAGCTTACGGGGGGGCTATGGCTACACCTTC. The rearrangement joins TRBV7-8 to TRBJ1-2; TRBD1 is a possible D gene (5 bases). V lost 2 bases to trimming and J lost 4 bases, with 8 bases between them. CDR1 SGHVS and CDR2 FQNEAQ come from the germline V gene. The CDR3 covers 13 residues.

This rearrangement joins TRBV9 to TRBJ2-7, with D tentatively TRBD1 (5 bases). Germline CDR1 and CDR2: SGDLS and YYNGEE. CDR3 length equals 14 residues. Between the trimmed V and J ends, which lost 4 bases and 0 bases, there was a span of 11 bases. The DNA of the CDR3 is TGTGCCAGCAGCTCGACAGATTCCTCCTACGAGCAGTACTTC. Translated: CASSSTDSSYEQYF.

In its sample, this clone was seen once. J is TRBJ1-2 and V is TRBV3-1 (or the pseudogene TRBV3-2), with D uncertain. The germline V and J ends were trimmed by 0 bases and 4 bases, with 6 bases remaining between them. The CDR3 spans 13 residues. Germline-derived CDR1 and CDR2 are LGHDT and YNNKEL (reference sequence). DNA for the CDR3: TGTGCCAGCAGCCAAGAACACCCCTATGGCTACACCTTC. Translating gives CASSQEHPYGYTF.

This clone was counted between two and nine times. The genes are TRBV6-2 or TRBV6-3 and TRBJ2-7, with D perhaps matching TRBD1 (6 bases). The CDR3 totals 16 residues. Germline assignment: CDR1 MNHEY and CDR2 SVGEGT. The ends were cut back, 5 bases at V and 4 bases at J, with 21 bases in the middle. DNA of the CDR3: TGTGCCAGCAGTCCCTCGGACAGCTCCTGGGGATACGAGCAGTACTTC. The encoded protein is CASSPSDSSWGYEQYF.

The chain employs TRBV11-2 and TRBJ2-2, with 7 positions matching TRBD1. Germline trimming cut 6 bases from V and 0 bases from J; bases unmatched to any gene: 10. The CDR3 consists of 17 residues. Per germline, CDR1 SGHAT and CDR2 FQNNGV. The CDR3: CASSRKTGPANTGELFF. For the CDR3, the DNA is TGTGCCAGCAGTCGCAAGACAGGGCCTGCGAACACCGGGGAGCTGTTTTTT.

V is TRBV9 and J is TRBJ2-4, with TRBD1 as a possible D gene (6 bases). The CDR3 covers 15 residues. Trimming cost V 3 bases and J 8 bases, with 18 bases left between them. Germline CDR1 and CDR2: SGDLS and YYNGEE. The chain's CDR3 is CASSAWDVPGDIQYF. For the CDR3, the DNA is TGTGCCAGCAGCGCCTGGGACGTCCCAGGGGACATTCAGTACTTC.

The gene calls are TRBV6-2 or TRBV6-3 and TRBJ1-2, with 8 bases matching TRBD1. There are 17 residues in the CDR3. Germline trimming cut 0 bases from V and 3 bases from J; bases unmatched to any gene: 9. Per germline, CDR1 MNHEY and CDR2 SVGEGT. CDR3 DNA sequence: TGTGCCAGCAGTTACTCCGGGACAGGATTGTCCGACTATGGCTACACCTTC. Translation gives CASSYSGTGLSDYGYTF.

This chain joins TRBV2 and TRBJ1-4; no reliable D call. The CDR3 runs to 13 residues. Germline V lookup: CDR1 SNHLY, CDR2 FYNNEI. V gave up 4 bases and J gave up 8 bases, with 11 bases separating them. For the CDR3, the DNA is TGTGCCAGCAGTGTCGACAATATCGAAAAACTGTTTTTT. Translated, it gives CASSVDNIEKLFF.

V and J are TRBV11-2 and TRBJ2-1; 12 nucleotides align to TRBD2. Germline assignment: CDR1 SGHAT and CDR2 FQNNGV. J was trimmed by 10 bases and V by 0 bases; bases with no gene match: 13. This CDR3 spans 18 amino acids. This CDR3 reads CASSLDIRASGGAGEQFF. DNA for the CDR3: TGTGCCAGCAGCTTAGATATCCGGGCTAGCGGGGGGGCCGGGGAGCAGTTCTTC.

The gene calls are TRBV9 and TRBJ2-7, with D perhaps TRBD2 (6 bases). Germline CDR1 and CDR2: SGDLS and YYNGEE. V was clipped by 3 bases and J by 2 bases, with 15 bases between them. This CDR3 has 15 residues. CDR3 in amino acids: CASSGGGEAPYEQYF. The CDR3 bases are TGTGCCAGCAGCGGAGGAGGGGAAGCGCCCTACGAGCAGTACTTC. Looking up the rest from reference TRBV9 and TRBJ2-7 gives the full variable domain: DSGVTQTPKHLITATGQRVTLRCSPRSGDLSVYWYQQSLDQGLQFLIQYYNGEERAKGNILERFSAQQFPDLHSELNLSSLELGDSALYFCASSGGGEAPYEQYFGPGTRLTVT.

This sequence joins TRBV12-5 and TRBJ2-7, with D perhaps matching TRBD1 (5 bases). This CDR3 contains 12 residues. Germline CDR1 reads LGHNT; CDR2 reads FRNRAP. V was pared by 3 bases and J by 5 bases, with 8 bases between. CDR3 nucleotides: TGTGCTAGTGGTTTAGCAGGGAACGAGCAGTACTTC. This gives the protein CASGLAGNEQYF.

This chain uses TRBV11-2 with TRBJ2-3; D is possibly TRBD2 (5 bases). V was trimmed by 2 bases and J by 1 base, leaving 13 bases between them. The CDR3 sequence is 16 residues long. Germline V CDR1 and CDR2: SGHAT, FQNNGV. CDR3 coding DNA: TGTGCCAGCAGCTTAAAACCGGGGAGCCGCACAGATACGCAGTATTTT. It yields the protein CASSLKPGSRTDTQYF. The full variable domain, with the rest looked up from reference TRBV11-2 and TRBJ2-3, is EAGVAQSPRYKIIEKRQSVAFWCNPISGHATLYWYQQILGQGPKLLIQFQNNGVVDDSQLPKDRFSAERLKGVDSTLKIQPAKLEDSAVYLCASSLKPGSRTDTQYFGPGTRLTVL.

The rearrangement joins TRBV5-6 to TRBJ2-6; no firm D call. V lost 4 bases and J lost 0, with 8 bases in between. The CDR3 spans 15 residues. Germline CDR1 SGHDT, CDR2 YYEEEE. In nucleotides, the CDR3 is TGTGCCAGCAGCGAGAGCTTCTCTGGGGCCAACGTCCTGACTTTC. This gives the protein CASSESFSGANVLTF.

The chain employs TRBV25-1 and TRBJ1-3; perhaps TRBD1 as D (6 bases). V shed 6 bases and J shed 3 bases, with 15 bases lying between them. This CDR3 is 15 amino acids long. Germline values: CDR1 MGHDK, CDR2 SYGVNS. The CDR3, as DNA: TGTGCCAGCAGCTTGACAGGTTCCTATGGAAACACCATATATTTT. Translated: CASSLTGSYGNTIYF.